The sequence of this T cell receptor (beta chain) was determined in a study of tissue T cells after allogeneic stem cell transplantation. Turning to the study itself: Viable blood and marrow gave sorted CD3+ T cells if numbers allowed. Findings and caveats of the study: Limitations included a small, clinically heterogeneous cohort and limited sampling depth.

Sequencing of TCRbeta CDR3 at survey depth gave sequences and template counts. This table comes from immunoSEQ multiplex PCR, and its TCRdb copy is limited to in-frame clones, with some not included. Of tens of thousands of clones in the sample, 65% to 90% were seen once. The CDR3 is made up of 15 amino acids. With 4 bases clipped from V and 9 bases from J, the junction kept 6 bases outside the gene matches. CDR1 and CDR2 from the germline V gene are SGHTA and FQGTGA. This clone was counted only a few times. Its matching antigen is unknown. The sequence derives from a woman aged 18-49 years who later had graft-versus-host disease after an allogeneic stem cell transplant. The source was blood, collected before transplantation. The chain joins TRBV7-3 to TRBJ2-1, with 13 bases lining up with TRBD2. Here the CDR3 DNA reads TGTGCCAGCAGCTACAGACTAGCGGGGGGACCTGAGCAGTTCTTC. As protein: CASSYRLAGGPEQFF. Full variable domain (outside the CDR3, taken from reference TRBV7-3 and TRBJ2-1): GAGVSQTPSNKVTEKGKYVELRCDPISGHTALYWYRQSLGQGPEFLIYFQGTGAADDSGLPNDRFFAVRPEGSVSTLKIQRTERGDSAVYLCASSYRLAGGPEQFFGPGTRLTVL.